This T cell receptor (beta chain) emerged from a study of CXCR3-negative and CXCR3-positive naive CD8 T cells. There are 16 residues in the CDR3. Germline CDR1 is LNHNV and CDR2 is YYDKDF (reference sequence). Regarding the study as a whole: TRBV-TRBJ usage matched between naive CXCR3-negative and CXCR3-positive cells but not between memory cells. Diversity ran similarly high across both naive subsets but far lower in memory CD8+ cells. Against CXCR3-negative naive cells, CXCR3-positive naive cells showed more hydrophobic TRB CDR3s.

About this clonotype: Antigen specificity is unknown.

Within the CD8+ T cell compartment, naive cells were CD45RO-CCR7+CD27+CD95-. In preparing the TRB cDNA libraries, 5' RACE with UMI labels was used. TCRdb re-called the 5' RACE reads and shows each CDR3 protein once, DNA omitted. Recorded for this sample: over 150,000 distinct CDR3 sequences. Sequencing was done on a sample of naive CXCR3+ CD8+ T cells from blood. As for subset: CD45RO-CCR7+CD27+CD95- naive CD8+ T cells expressing CXCR3 (TNR3+). This TCR was recovered from a human donor in good health. Some clones in this sample may be carry-over from other donors' samples. The chain employs TRBV15 and TRBJ2-1; the D call from TCRdb, TRBD2, cannot be confirmed without DNA. CDR3 protein: CAISGGSPSSYNEQFF.